What follows is one T cell receptor beta chain and its context. The data originate from a study of blood T cell repertoires in COVID-19. The overall study: Both acute and convalescent COVID-19 samples were obtained from the United States, Italy and Spain.

In the authors' workflow: The assay estimated nucleated cells by amplifying reference gene primers. Profiling relied on immunoSEQ multiplex PCR, and the TCRdb table lists in-frame clones only, not all of them. The D gene and trimming were derived from the DNA, and the V and J assignments and clone size from that table. The data show 19,000 or so clones, roughly 88% seen once. This CDR3 region has 13 residues. CDR1 is SQVTM, CDR2 ANQGSEA, per germline. V dropped 3 bases and J dropped 0 bases, with 9 bases sitting between them. The clonotype comes from a man in his forties with active COVID-19. The chain is built from TRBV29-1 and TRBJ2-7; D is ambiguous. The material sequenced was peripheral blood. The CDR3 region has the DNA TGCAGCGTTGAGGCCGCCCCCTCCTACGAGCAGTACTTC. Protein product: CSVEAAPSYEQYF.